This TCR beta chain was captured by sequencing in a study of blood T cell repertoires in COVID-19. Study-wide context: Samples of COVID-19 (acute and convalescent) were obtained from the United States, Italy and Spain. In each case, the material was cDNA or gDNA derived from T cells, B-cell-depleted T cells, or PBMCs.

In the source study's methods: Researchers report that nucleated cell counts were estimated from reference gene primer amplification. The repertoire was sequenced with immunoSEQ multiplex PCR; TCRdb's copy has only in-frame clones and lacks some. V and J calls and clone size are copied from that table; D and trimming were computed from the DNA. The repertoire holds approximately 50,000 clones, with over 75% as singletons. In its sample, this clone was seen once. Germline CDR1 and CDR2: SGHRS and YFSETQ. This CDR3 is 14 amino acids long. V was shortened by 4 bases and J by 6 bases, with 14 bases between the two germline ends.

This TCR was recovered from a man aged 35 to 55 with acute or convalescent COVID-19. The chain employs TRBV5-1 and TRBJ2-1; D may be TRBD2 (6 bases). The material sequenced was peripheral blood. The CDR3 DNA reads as TGCGCCAGCAGCCCGGGGGAGAGTAGCAATGAGCAGTTCTTC. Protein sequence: CASSPGESSNEQFF.